This T cell receptor (beta chain) was captured by sequencing in a study of molecular identifiers for immune sequencing clone quantification. Study-level points and caveats: With a barcode shared among identical TCR molecules, highly expanded clone sizes could be underestimated. Jurkat TCR RNA spiked in from one cell reportedly remained identifiable amid 850,000 to 1,000,000 naive cells.

Naive CD8 T cells underwent sorting with the CD8+CD4-CCR7+CD45RA+ definition. Preparation methods for the bulk TCR libraries were those previously described, with listed TCR primers. TCRdb called the PCR reads again in MiXCR, with one record for every CDR3 protein. The top ten clones hold about 0.73% of a sample with some 680,000 distinct CDR3 sequences, roughly 27% of them seen once. On this clonotype itself: Antigen specificity is unknown.

Per germline, CDR1 SGHAT and CDR2 FQNNGV. V lost 1 base to trimming and J lost 5 bases, with 12 bases between them. The CDR3 runs 14 residues. The chain employs TRBV11-2 and TRBJ2-7; D is perhaps TRBD1 (6 bases). This TCR was recovered from a human donor in good health. Some libraries in this study had Jurkat cell RNA spiked in. Sequences were obtained from naive CD8+ T cells from blood, with Jurkat cell RNA spiked in. Subset of the sample: FACS-sorted CD8+CD4-CCR7+CD45RA+ naive T cells. The CDR3 spells CASSLAYRDHEQYF. The CDR3 bases are TGTGCCAGCAGCTTAGCATACAGGGACCACGAGCAGTACTTC.